This TCR beta chain was identified in a study of blood T cell repertoires in COVID-19. Study summary: Spain, Italy and the United States supplied samples that represented acute and convalescent COVID-19. T cells, B-cell-depleted T cells, or PBMCs supplied cDNA or gDNA.

Original methodology: Amplification of reference gene primers was used by the study to estimate nucleated cell counts. The assay was immunoSEQ multiplex PCR, and TCRdb's table has in-frame clones only and misses some. For V, J and clone size, that table is used; D and trimming come from the DNA. The sample lists over 55,000 clones; about 90% were seen once. This CDR3 region has 14 residues. V was pared by 4 bases and J by 0 bases, with 8 bases between. CDR1 SEHNR and CDR2 FQNEAQ come from the germline V gene (reference sequence). The chain links TRBV7-9 to TRBJ2-3; D is unclear. The sequencing sample was made of peripheral blood. This sequence was found in a man aged 50 to 60 with active COVID-19. As DNA, the CDR3 is TGTGCCAGCAGCTCCCTCGGGAGCACAGATACGCAGTATTTT. This codes for CASSSLGSTDTQYF.